The clone carrying this T cell receptor (beta chain) was seen only once. The CDR3 contains 14 residues. In germline, CDR1 is LNHDA, CDR2 SQIVND (reference sequence). Trimming cost V 5 bases and J 5 bases, with 14 bases left between them. This entry is derived from a study of shared T cell receptors in the human thymus. Produced via immunoSEQ multiplex PCR; TCRdb's table is partial and in-frame only. The data contain hundreds of thousands of clones, around 85% of them seen just once; the ten biggest clones take up more than 0.01%. A further study also used this sample, focusing on human thymus T cells. From that report: The thymus was resected at corrective cardiac surgery.

The TCR comes from a girl under three years old with a congenital heart defect. Sequences were obtained from thymocytes. V and J are TRBV19 and TRBJ2-3; D may be TRBD2 (6 bases). Here the CDR3 reads CASSGWGDGDTQYF. The CDR3 coding sequence is TGTGCCAGTAGTGGGTGGGGGGACGGAGATACGCAGTATTTT.